The 18 T cell receptor beta chains in this list originate from one sample, sequenced in a study of early T cells in non-severe SARS-CoV-2 infection (TCRdb year 2021). Library creation used 5' RACE. Sequencing was carried out with a NextSeq 500. The public reads were run again by TCRdb, first through fastp at Q25 and then through MiXCR, and only productive beta chains were kept. Every distinct CDR3 protein forms one entry, paired with its most common genes and DNA. For this sample the table gives about 55,000 distinct CDR3 sequences, of which around 12% were detected only once. The top ten constitute 3% to 4.5% of the sample. Material: whole blood. The receptors were gathered from an adult who was a healthcare worker with PCR-confirmed SARS-CoV-2 infection or an uninfected control (not recorded which).

This clonotype was seen a few times. V gene TRBV15 combines with J gene TRBJ2-7; perhaps TRBD2 as D (5 bases). The ends were cut back, 5 bases at V and 4 bases at J, with 12 bases in the middle. Germline values: CDR1 LNHNV, CDR2 YYDKDF (reference sequence). The CDR3 is 13 amino acids. CDR3 loop: CATSASTEYEQYF. The CDR3 DNA reads TGTGCCACCAGCGCTAGCACAGAATACGAGCAGTACTTC.

The V gene is TRBV24-1, the J gene TRBJ1-1, with D unclear. Germline CDR1 reads KGHDR; CDR2 reads SFDVKD. The CDR3 runs to 14 residues. Trimming left V 3 bases short and J 6 bases short, with 13 bases between. CDR3 nucleotides: TGTGCCACCAGTGATCCTTCTAAGGCGGCTGAAGCTTTCTTT. Encoded protein: CATSDPSKAAEAFF.

The chain joins TRBV28 to TRBJ2-3; TRBD2 agrees at 10 bases. V gave up 1 base and J gave up 2 bases; unmatched junction bases: 6. CDR3 size: 17 residues. Germline V gene data show CDR1 as MDHEN and CDR2 as SYDVKM. The CDR3 DNA reads as TGTGCCAGCAGTTTATTCACTAGCGGGGTGAACACAGATACGCAGTATTTT. Translating it yields CASSLFTSGVNTDTQYF.

This clonotype was observed many times. The J gene is TRBJ2-5, the V gene TRBV20-1, with D perhaps matching TRBD1 (5 bases). Trimming stripped 5 bases from V and 0 bases from J, with 13 bases between. The CDR3 length is 14 residues. Germline CDR1 is DFQATT and CDR2 is SNEGSKA (reference sequence). CDR3 sequence: CSAQQAAHQETQYF. The CDR3 nucleotides are TGCAGTGCTCAACAGGCCGCACACCAAGAGACCCAGTACTTC.

The rearrangement joins TRBV9 to TRBJ2-2; D gene uncertain. Per germline, CDR1 SGDLS and CDR2 YYNGEE. V gave up 5 bases and J gave up 3 bases, with 5 bases separating them. This CDR3 has 12 residues. The CDR3 sequence: CASSYYTGELFF. CDR3 nucleotide sequence: TGTGCCAGCAGTTATTACACCGGGGAGCTGTTTTTT.

This clonotype was recorded at least ten times. The CDR3 sequence is CASTGQTEQYF. DNA of the CDR3: TGTGCCAGCACCGGACAGACGGAGCAGTACTTC. This rearrangement joins TRBV2 to TRBJ2-7, with D maybe TRBD1 (6 bases). Germline values: CDR1 SNHLY, CDR2 FYNNEI. The CDR3 covers 11 residues. V dropped 7 bases and J dropped 7 bases, with 11 bases sitting between them. The full variable domain, with the rest looked up from reference TRBV2 and TRBJ2-7, is EPEVTQTPSHQVTQMGQEVILRCVPISNHLYFYWYRQILGQKVEFLVSFYNNEISEKSEIFDDQFSVERPDGSNFTLKIRSTKLEDSAMYFCASTGQTEQYFGPGTRLTVT.

This clonotype was seen at least ten times. A read error may produce the germline difference seen at one junction end. The chain is built from TRBV5-1 and TRBJ2-7; no clear D gene. Germline V gene sequence: CDR1 SGHRS, CDR2 YFSETQ. The CDR3 spans 11 residues. CDR3 region: CASSYSYEQYF. CDR3 sequence (DNA): TGTGCCAGCAGTTACTCCTACGAGCAGTACTTC.

This chain joins TRBV9 and TRBJ1-2; the D is unclear. V was shortened by 4 bases and J by 4 bases, with 11 bases between the two germline ends. The germline gives CDR1 SGDLS, CDR2 YYNGEE. The length of the CDR3 is 13 residues. The CDR3 coding sequence is TGTGCCAGCAGCCCCCAGGACGGCTATGGCTACACCTTC. It translates to CASSPQDGYGYTF.

This clonotype was counted many times. The rearrangement uses TRBV24-1 and TRBJ1-1; D gene unclear. V lost 7 bases, J lost 1 base, and 9 bases lay in between. Looked up from germline, CDR1 is KGHDR and CDR2 is SFDVKD. This CDR3 comprises 13 residues. CDR3 residues: CATSLGQNTEAFF. The CDR3 bases are TGTGCCACCAGCCTCGGCCAGAACACTGAAGCTTTCTTT.

This clonotype was observed at least ten times. The J gene is TRBJ2-3, the V gene TRBV30; tentative D call: TRBD2 (5 bases). The V gene's germline CDR1 is GTSNPN and CDR2 SVGIG (reference sequence). The V end lost 4 bases, the J end lost 1 base, and 18 bases lay between the germline ends. The CDR3 runs 16 residues. In DNA, the CDR3 is TGTGCCTGGACCCCGAGGCGGATACTAGGCACAGATACGCAGTATTTT. Residues: CAWTPRRILGTDTQYF.

The CDR3 DNA follows: TGTGCCAGCAGTTTATCACTGGTCTCCTACGAGCAGTACTTC. This translates into CASSLSLVSYEQYF. V gene TRBV28 combines with J gene TRBJ2-7, with D unresolved. Germline V gene data show CDR1 as MDHEN and CDR2 as SYDVKM. This CDR3 comprises 14 residues. Trimming removed 1 base at V and 0 bases at J, with 7 bases between. The entire variable domain, with the rest obtained from reference TRBV28 and TRBJ2-7, is as follows: DVKVTQSSRYLVKRTGEKVFLECVQDMDHENMFWYRQDPGLGLRLIYFSYDVKMKEKGDIPEGYSVSREKKERFSLILESASTNQTSMYLCASSLSLVSYEQYFGPGTRLTVT.

This clonotype came up a few times. The V call is TRBV5-4, the J call TRBJ2-1, with a tentative D call TRBD1 (5 bases). This CDR3 is 15 amino acids long. V lost 0 bases and J lost 5, with 12 bases in between. Germline-derived CDR1 and CDR2 are SGHNT and YYREEE (reference sequence). The CDR3 reads CASSLGGRGDNEQFF. CDR3 coding DNA: TGTGCCAGCAGCTTGGGAGGTAGGGGCGACAATGAGCAGTTCTTC.

This clonotype has a handful of counts. The chain recombines TRBV20-1 with TRBJ1-1; no firm D call. V lost 5 bases to trimming and J lost 3 bases, with 7 bases between them. The V gene's germline CDR1 is DFQATT and CDR2 SNEGSKA (reference sequence). The CDR3 contains 11 residues. The CDR3 here is CSARRDTEAFF. CDR3 bases: TGCAGTGCTCGACGAGACACTGAAGCTTTCTTT.

This clonotype was observed at least ten times. The chain has TRBV20-1 and TRBJ2-7; 10 nucleotides line up with TRBD2. Germline-derived CDR1 and CDR2 are DFQATT and SNEGSKA (reference sequence). The J segment lost 5 bases and the V segment lost 3 bases, leaving 7 bases of the junction unmatched. CDR3 length: 14 amino acids. Written as DNA, the CDR3 is TGCAGTGCTAGGGGACTAGCGAAAGGGGACGAGCAGTACTTC. Translated, it gives CSARGLAKGDEQYF.

This chain uses TRBV7-9 with TRBJ2-7; the match to TRBD2 covers 7 bases. This CDR3 is 15 amino acids long. Germline trimming cut 4 bases from V and 3 bases from J; bases unmatched to any gene: 9. Germline CDR1 and CDR2: SEHNR and FQNEAQ (reference sequence). This chain's CDR3 is CASSSGREVNYEQYF. CDR3 in DNA: TGTGCCAGCAGCTCCGGACGGGAGGTGAACTACGAGCAGTACTTC.

This clonotype has only a few counts. The V call is TRBV6-2 or TRBV6-3, the J call TRBJ1-1, with a possible D match to TRBD1 (5 bases). Germline CDR1 is MNHEY and CDR2 is SVGEGT. The germline V and J ends were trimmed by 5 bases and 6 bases, with 25 bases remaining between them. The CDR3 consists of 17 residues. In DNA form, the CDR3 reads TGTGCCAGCAGTCACGTACGTCAGGGCGCGTTTATCGCTGAAGCTTTCTTT. It yields the protein CASSHVRQGAFIAEAFF.

The rearrangement uses TRBV6-1 and TRBJ2-5; D uncertain. CDR3 size: 15 residues. Germline V lookup: CDR1 MNHNS, CDR2 SASEGT. The V and J ends lost 7 bases and 7 bases respectively, with 22 bases between them. CDR3 DNA sequence: TGTGCCAGCACTACACCCAATACCCCACGGAGGACCCAGTACTTC. Translation gives CASTTPNTPRRTQYF.

This clonotype was seen ten or more times. V gene TRBV7-6 combines with J gene TRBJ2-5; perhaps D is TRBD1 or TRBD2 (5 bases each). Germline CDR1 reads SGHVS; CDR2 reads FNYEAQ. This CDR3 has 11 amino acids. Trimming shortened V by 9 bases and J by 1 base, and 6 bases separated the two germline ends. The DNA for the CDR3 is TGTGCCAGTGGGGGCCAAGAGACCCAGTACTTC. Translating it yields CASGGQETQYF.